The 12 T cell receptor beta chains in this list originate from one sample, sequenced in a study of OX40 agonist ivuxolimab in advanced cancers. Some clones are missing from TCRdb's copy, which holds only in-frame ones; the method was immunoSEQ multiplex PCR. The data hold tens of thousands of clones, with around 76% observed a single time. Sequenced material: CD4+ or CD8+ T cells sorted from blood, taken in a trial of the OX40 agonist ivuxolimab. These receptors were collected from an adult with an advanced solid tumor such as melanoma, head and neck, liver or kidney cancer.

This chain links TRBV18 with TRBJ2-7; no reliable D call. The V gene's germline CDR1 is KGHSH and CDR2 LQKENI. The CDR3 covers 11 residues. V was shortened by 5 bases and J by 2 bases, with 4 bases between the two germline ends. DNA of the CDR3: TGTGCCAGCTCAGATGCCTACGAGCAGTACTTC. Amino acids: CASSDAYEQYF.

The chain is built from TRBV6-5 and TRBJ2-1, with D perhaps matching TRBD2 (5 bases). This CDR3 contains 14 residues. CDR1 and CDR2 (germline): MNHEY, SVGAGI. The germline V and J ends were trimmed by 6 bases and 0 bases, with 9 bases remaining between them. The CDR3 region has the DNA TGTGCCAGCAGCACTAGTAGCTCCTACAATGAGCAGTTCTTC. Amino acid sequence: CASSTSSSYNEQFF.

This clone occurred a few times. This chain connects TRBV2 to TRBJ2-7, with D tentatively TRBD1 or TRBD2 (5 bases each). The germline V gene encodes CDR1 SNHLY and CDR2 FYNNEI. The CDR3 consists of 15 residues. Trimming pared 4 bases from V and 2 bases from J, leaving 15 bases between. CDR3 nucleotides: TGTGCCAGCAGTGGCCAGGGTAAGAGGGCCTACGAGCAGTACTTC. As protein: CASSGQGKRAYEQYF.

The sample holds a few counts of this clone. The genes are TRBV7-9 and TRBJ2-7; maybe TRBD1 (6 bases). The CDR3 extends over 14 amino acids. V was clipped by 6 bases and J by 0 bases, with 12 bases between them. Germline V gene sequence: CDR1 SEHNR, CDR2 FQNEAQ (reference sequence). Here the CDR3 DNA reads TGTGCCAGCAGTTCCGGGACAAACTCCTACGAGCAGTACTTC. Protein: CASSSGTNSYEQYF. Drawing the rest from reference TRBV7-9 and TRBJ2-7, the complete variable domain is DTGVSQNPRHKITKRGQNVTFRCDPISEHNRLYWYRQTLGQGPEFLTYFQNEAQLEKSRLLSDRFSAERPKGSFSTLEIQRTEQGDSAMYLCASSSGTNSYEQYFGPGTRLTVT.

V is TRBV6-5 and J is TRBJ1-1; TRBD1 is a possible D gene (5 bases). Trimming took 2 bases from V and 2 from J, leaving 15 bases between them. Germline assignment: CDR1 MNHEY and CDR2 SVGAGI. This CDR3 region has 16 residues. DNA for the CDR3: TGTGCCAGCAGTTACCTCTCCGGGAGGGGTAACACTGAAGCTTTCTTT. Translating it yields CASSYLSGRGNTEAFF.

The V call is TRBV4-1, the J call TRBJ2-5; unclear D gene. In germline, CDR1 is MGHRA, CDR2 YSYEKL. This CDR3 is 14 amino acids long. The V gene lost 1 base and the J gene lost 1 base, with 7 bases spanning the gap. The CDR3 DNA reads TGCGCCAGCAGCCAAGTTACCTCCCAAGAGACCCAGTACTTC. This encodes CASSQVTSQETQYF.

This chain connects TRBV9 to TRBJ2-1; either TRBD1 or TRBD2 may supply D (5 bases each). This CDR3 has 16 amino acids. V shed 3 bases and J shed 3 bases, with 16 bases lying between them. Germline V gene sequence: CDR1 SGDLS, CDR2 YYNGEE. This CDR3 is CASSGDDFRDYNEQFF. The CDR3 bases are TGTGCCAGCAGCGGGGACGACTTCCGGGACTACAATGAGCAGTTCTTC.

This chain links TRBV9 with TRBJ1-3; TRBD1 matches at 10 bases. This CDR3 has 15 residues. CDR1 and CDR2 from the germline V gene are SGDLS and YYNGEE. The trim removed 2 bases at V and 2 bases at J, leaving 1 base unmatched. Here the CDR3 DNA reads TGTGCCAGCAGCGTTGGGACAGGGGCTGGAAACACCATATATTTT. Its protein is CASSVGTGAGNTIYF.

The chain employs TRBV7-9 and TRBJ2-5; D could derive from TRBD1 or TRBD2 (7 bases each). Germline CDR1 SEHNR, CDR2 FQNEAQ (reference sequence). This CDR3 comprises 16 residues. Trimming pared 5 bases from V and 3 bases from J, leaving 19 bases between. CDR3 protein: CASSARTGGGEETQYF. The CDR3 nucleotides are TGTGCCAGCAGCGCCCGGACAGGTGGGGGGGAAGAGACCCAGTACTTC. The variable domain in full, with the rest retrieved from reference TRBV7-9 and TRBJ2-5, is DTGVSQNPRHKITKRGQNVTFRCDPISEHNRLYWYRQTLGQGPEFLTYFQNEAQLEKSRLLSDRFSAERPKGSFSTLEIQRTEQGDSAMYLCASSARTGGGEETQYFGPGTRLLVL.

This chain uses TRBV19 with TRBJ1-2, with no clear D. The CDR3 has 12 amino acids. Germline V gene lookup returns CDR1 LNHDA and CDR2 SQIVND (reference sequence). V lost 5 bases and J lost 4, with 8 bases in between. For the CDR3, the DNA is TGTGCCAGTAGTTTAGGTACCTATGGCTACACCTTC. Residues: CASSLGTYGYTF.

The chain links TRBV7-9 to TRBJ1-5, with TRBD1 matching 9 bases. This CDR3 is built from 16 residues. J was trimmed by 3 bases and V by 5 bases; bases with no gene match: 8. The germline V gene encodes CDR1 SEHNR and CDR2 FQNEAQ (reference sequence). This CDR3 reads CASSPPTGGTNQPQHF. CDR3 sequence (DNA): TGTGCCAGCAGCCCTCCGACAGGGGGAACCAATCAGCCCCAGCATTTT.

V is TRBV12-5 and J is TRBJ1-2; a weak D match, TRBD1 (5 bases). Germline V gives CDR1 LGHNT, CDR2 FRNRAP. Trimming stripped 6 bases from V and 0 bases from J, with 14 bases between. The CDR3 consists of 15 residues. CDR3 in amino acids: CASGRDRSANYGYTF. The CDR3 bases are TGTGCTAGTGGGCGTGACAGATCCGCTAACTATGGCTACACCTTC. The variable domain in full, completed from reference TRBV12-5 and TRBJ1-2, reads DARVTQTPRHKVTEMGQEVTMRCQPILGHNTVFWYRQTMMQGLELLAYFRNRAPLDDSGMPKDRFSAEMPDATLATLKIQPSEPRDSAVYFCASGRDRSANYGYTFGSGTRLTVV.